The 29 T cell receptor beta chains given below trace back to one sample, sequenced in a study of T cells after yellow fever vaccination. TCRdb processed the 5' RACE reads anew with MiXCR; each CDR3 protein has one entry. The data show about 350,000 distinct CDR3 sequences, approximately 8% seen once. Source: PBMCs, taken roughly seven weeks after the first yellow fever vaccination. Receptors were obtained from a man aged 18 to 30 who received the YFV17D yellow fever vaccine.

The chain combines TRBV6-5 with TRBJ2-3; TRBD2 matches at 10 bases. Germline CDR1 is MNHEY and CDR2 is SVGAGI. This CDR3 region has 18 residues. V was clipped by 5 bases and J by 4 bases; unmatched bases: 15. This chain's CDR3 is CASSPASSGGPPADTQYF. Written as DNA, the CDR3 is TGTGCCAGCAGTCCCGCGAGTAGCGGGGGGCCTCCGGCAGATACGCAGTATTTT.

The table lists this clonotype with many counts. The rearrangement joins TRBV6-5 to TRBJ2-3; D is undetermined. Germline CDR1 reads MNHEY; CDR2 reads SVGAGI. CDR3 length equals 14 residues. The ends were cut back, 4 bases at V and 2 bases at J, with 10 bases in the middle. The CDR3 nucleotides read TGTGCCAGCAGTTTGGCCTCTCCCACAGATACGCAGTATTTT. Residues: CASSLASPTDTQYF.

This clonotype came up a few times. The rearrangement links TRBV7-3 to TRBJ2-1; tentatively, D is TRBD2 (6 bases). This CDR3 contains 19 residues. Trimming took off 5 bases at V and 4 bases at J, with 27 bases between the two ends. In germline, CDR1 is SGHTA, CDR2 FQGTGA. CDR3: CASSLREPHLASLYNEQFF. The CDR3 coding sequence is TGTGCCAGCAGCCTCCGGGAGCCCCATCTCGCGAGCCTTTACAATGAGCAGTTCTTC.

The chain uses TRBV4-1 and TRBJ1-2, with D tentatively TRBD1 (5 bases). The CDR3 covers 13 residues. Germline CDR1 MGHRA, CDR2 YSYEKL. V lost 5 bases and J lost 5, with 12 bases in between. The CDR3 DNA sequence: TGCGCCAGCAGCGGGACGGAGGGATATGGCTACACCTTC. This sequence encodes CASSGTEGYGYTF.

The rearrangement joins TRBV5-1 to TRBJ2-3; D might be TRBD1 (5 bases). The CDR3 totals 15 residues. CDR1 SGHRS and CDR2 YFSETQ come from the germline V gene. V was pared by 2 bases and J by 4 bases, with 14 bases between. The DNA for the CDR3 is TGCGCCAGCAGCTTACCGGTGGACAAAGCAGATACGCAGTATTTT. Translation gives CASSLPVDKADTQYF.

V usage is TRBV19 and J usage is TRBJ1-1; 7 positions agree with TRBD1. Per germline, CDR1 LNHDA and CDR2 SQIVND (reference sequence). The CDR3 is 14 residues long. The trim removed 9 bases at V and 3 bases at J, leaving 10 bases unmatched. Written as DNA, the CDR3 is TGTGCCAGCGGTACCCGGGACAGCTACACTGAAGCTTTCTTT. Its translation is CASGTRDSYTEAFF.

This clonotype was recorded a few times. V gene TRBV10-3 combines with J gene TRBJ2-1; either TRBD1 or TRBD2 may supply D (5 bases each). Per the germline V gene, CDR1 is ENHRY and CDR2 is SYGVKD. V lost 4 bases, J lost 4 bases, and 14 bases lay in between. The CDR3 is made up of 15 amino acids. The CDR3 DNA reads TGTGCCATCAGTGGGGACGGGGTTCCATACAATGAGCAGTTCTTC. Its protein product is CAISGDGVPYNEQFF.

The genes are TRBV10-3 and TRBJ1-2; D perhaps matches TRBD1 (5 bases). The germline V gene has CDR1 ENHRY and CDR2 SYGVKD. Between the trimmed V and J ends, which lost 6 bases and 0 bases, there was a span of 11 bases. CDR3 length: 14 amino acids. In DNA, the CDR3 is TGTGCCATCAGGGGGGACGGTGCTAACTATGGCTACACCTTC. This encodes CAIRGDGANYGYTF.

This clonotype was seen a few times. The chain employs TRBV24-1 and TRBJ2-5, with D uncertain. The CDR3 extends over 13 amino acids. From germline, CDR1 is KGHDR and CDR2 SFDVKD. V was trimmed by 5 bases and J by 4 bases, leaving 10 bases between them. The CDR3 nucleotides are TGTGCCACCAGTGTAGGCACTCCAGAGACCCAGTACTTC. Translation gives CATSVGTPETQYF.

The rearrangement links TRBV7-9 to TRBJ2-7; maybe TRBD1 (6 bases). Deletions cut 4 bases from V and 2 bases from J, with 18 bases between. Germline values: CDR1 SEHNR, CDR2 FQNEAQ (reference sequence). CDR3 length: 16 residues. The CDR3 DNA reads TGTGCCAGCAGCTCTCAGACAGGTCTCTTAACCTACGAGCAGTACGTC. Translating it yields CASSSQTGLLTYEQYV.

This clonotype was picked up a small number of times. This chain uses TRBV11-2 with TRBJ1-3, with 9 nucleotides matching TRBD1. CDR3 length equals 15 residues. The germline gives CDR1 SGHAT, CDR2 FQNNGV. J was trimmed by 4 bases and V by 1 base; bases with no gene match: 2. The CDR3 nucleotides are TGTGCCAGCAGCTTAGCCGGGACAGGGGGAAACACCATATATTTT. The encoded protein is CASSLAGTGGNTIYF. Drawing the rest from reference TRBV11-2 and TRBJ1-3, the complete variable domain is EAGVAQSPRYKIIEKRQSVAFWCNPISGHATLYWYQQILGQGPKLLIQFQNNGVVDDSQLPKDRFSAERLKGVDSTLKIQPAKLEDSAVYLCASSLAGTGGNTIYFGEGSWLTVV.

CDR3 amino acids: CASSEYYGYTF. In nucleotides, the CDR3 is TGTGCCAGCAGTGAATACTATGGCTACACCTTC. The V and J genes are TRBV25-1 and TRBJ1-2; no definite D call. V lost 0 bases and J 4 bases, leaving 0 bases between the germline ends. This CDR3 region has 11 residues. The germline gives CDR1 MGHDK, CDR2 SYGVNS.

The chain is built from TRBV27 and TRBJ2-3; D is ambiguous. V gave up 2 bases and J gave up 2 bases, with 8 bases separating them. The CDR3 is made up of 14 amino acids. Germline CDR1 and CDR2: MNHEY and SMNVEV (reference sequence). The DNA of the CDR3 is TGTGCCAGCAGTTTAAGCCCCCACACAGATACGCAGTATTTT. It codes for CASSLSPHTDTQYF.

This clonotype was counted only a few times. This chain links TRBV12-3 or TRBV12-4 with TRBJ1-2, with a weak D call TRBD1 (6 bases). V lost 2 bases, J lost 5 bases, and 9 bases lay in between. This CDR3 is 13 amino acids long. CDR3 in DNA: TGTGCCAGCAGTTTAATGGGGGCTTATGGCTACACCTTC. The encoded protein is CASSLMGAYGYTF.

V is TRBV5-1 and J is TRBJ1-1, with D perhaps matching TRBD1 (5 bases). Trimming shortened V by 1 base and J by 6 bases, and 7 bases separated the two germline ends. Germline V gene data show CDR1 as SGHRS and CDR2 as YFSETQ. The CDR3 is 12 amino acids. This chain's CDR3 is CASSLWGAEAFF. The CDR3 DNA reads as TGCGCCAGCAGCTTGTGGGGGGCTGAAGCTTTCTTT.

The sample holds a few counts of this clonotype. The chain combines TRBV6-5 with TRBJ1-5, with 9 bases identical to TRBD1. V shed 2 bases and J 6 bases; nucleotides not matched to a gene: 11. The CDR3 spans 17 residues. Germline-derived CDR1 and CDR2 are MNHEY and SVGAGI. The CDR3 reads CASSYGKTGTGLQPQHF. The CDR3 bases are TGTGCCAGCAGTTACGGAAAAACCGGGACAGGGCTTCAGCCCCAGCATTTT.

The V call is TRBV6-2 or TRBV6-3, the J call TRBJ2-5, with 9 bases that match TRBD1. Trimming took 7 bases from V and 3 from J; bases not matched to a gene: 6. Germline CDR1 is MNHEY and CDR2 is SVGEGT. There are 14 residues in the CDR3. CDR3 region: CASTLTGGEETQYF. CDR3 in DNA: TGTGCCAGCACTTTAACAGGGGGCGAAGAGACCCAGTACTTC.

This clonotype occurred a few times. The V gene is TRBV7-6, the J gene TRBJ1-1; D may be TRBD1 (6 bases). CDR1 is SGHVS and CDR2 is FNYEAQ in the germline V gene. There are 15 residues in the CDR3. Trimming pared 2 bases from V and 2 bases from J, leaving 12 bases between. CDR3 sequence: CASSLWQGQNTEAFF. The CDR3 region has the DNA TGTGCCAGCAGCTTATGGCAGGGACAAAACACTGAAGCTTTCTTT.

CDR3 nucleotide sequence: TGTGCCAGCAGCGACAGGTTACTATTCTATGGCTACACCTTC. Its translation is CASSDRLLFYGYTF. The chain is built from TRBV7-9 and TRBJ1-2, with D possibly being TRBD1 (6 bases). Trimming took off 5 bases at V and 4 bases at J, with 14 bases between the two ends. The CDR3 totals 14 residues. CDR1 SEHNR and CDR2 FQNEAQ come from the germline V gene (reference sequence).

There are a few counts of this clonotype. The genes are TRBV5-1 and TRBJ2-3, with D perhaps TRBD2 (5 bases). The germline V and J ends were trimmed by 2 bases and 2 bases, with 15 bases remaining between them. Per the germline V gene, CDR1 is SGHRS and CDR2 is YFSETQ. This CDR3 has 16 residues. In DNA form, the CDR3 reads TGCGCCAGCAGCTTTCGAGGAGCGGAGATCACAGATACGCAGTATTTT. It encodes CASSFRGAEITDTQYF.

This clonotype has a count of ten or more. The V gene is TRBV5-1, the J gene TRBJ2-1; 9 bases are shared with TRBD2. The germline gives CDR1 SGHRS, CDR2 YFSETQ. CDR3 size: 17 residues. The ends lost 0 bases at V and 8 bases at J; junction bases unmatched: 12. CDR3 amino acids: CASSLAAGGGAVDEQFF. The CDR3 nucleotides are TGCGCCAGCAGCTTGGCGGCGGGCGGGGGGGCCGTCGATGAGCAGTTCTTC.

The genes are TRBV12-3 or TRBV12-4 and TRBJ1-1; D remains ambiguous. This CDR3 is 12 amino acids long. V gave up 6 bases and J gave up 0 bases, with 5 bases separating them. The CDR3 coding sequence is TGTGCCAGCAGATTTTTGAACACTGAAGCTTTCTTT. Encoded protein: CASRFLNTEAFF.

The chain links TRBV29-1 to TRBJ2-3; TRBD1 matches 9 bases. Trimming at V came to 6 bases and at J to 4 bases, leaving 5 bases not matched to a gene. From germline, CDR1 is SQVTM and CDR2 ANQGSEA. This CDR3 comprises 13 residues. Here the CDR3 reads CSVPGQGADTQYF. DNA for the CDR3: TGCAGCGTACCGGGACAGGGCGCAGATACGCAGTATTTT.

The chain employs TRBV4-1 and TRBJ1-5; the D is unclear. This CDR3 contains 15 residues. V lost 4 bases, J lost 4 bases, and 14 bases lay in between. Germline values: CDR1 MGHRA, CDR2 YSYEKL. CDR3 bases: TGCGCCAGCAGCCGTCAGAGGCAGAGGAATCAGCCCCAGCATTTT. As protein: CASSRQRQRNQPQHF.

Many counts were recorded for this clonotype. The V gene is TRBV6-2 or TRBV6-3, the J gene TRBJ2-7; TRBD1 matches at 9 bases. The CDR3 runs 14 residues. Germline V gives CDR1 MNHEY, CDR2 SVGEGT. After removal of 4 bases from V and 1 base from J, the junction contained 2 bases not matched to a gene. CDR3 sequence: CASSFGTGSYEQYF. Here the CDR3 DNA reads TGTGCCAGCAGTTTCGGGACAGGGTCCTACGAGCAGTACTTC.

This clonotype was detected many times. V gene TRBV2 combines with J gene TRBJ2-1, with a tentative D call TRBD1 (6 bases). Germline V gives CDR1 SNHLY, CDR2 FYNNEI. The CDR3 loop spans 14 amino acids. V lost 6 bases and J 5 bases, leaving 14 bases between the germline ends. In DNA, the CDR3 is TGTGCCAGCAGGCCGGGACACCTCAACAATGAGCAGTTCTTC. Encoded protein: CASRPGHLNNEQFF.

This clonotype has only a few counts. The V call is TRBV6-1, the J call TRBJ1-6; unclear D gene. The CDR3 consists of 16 residues. CDR1 MNHNS and CDR2 SASEGT come from the germline V gene. The V gene lost 4 bases and the J gene lost 4 bases, with 14 bases spanning the gap. The CDR3 DNA reads as TGTGCCAGCAGTGGTTGGGTCTCTTCTTATAATTCACCCCTCCACTTT. As protein: CASSGWVSSYNSPLHF.

The sample holds many counts of this clonotype. The J gene is TRBJ1-5, the V gene TRBV29-1; TRBD1 is a possible D gene (5 bases). The length of the CDR3 is 13 residues. Germline CDR1 reads SQVTM; CDR2 reads ANQGSEA. With 6 bases removed from V and 3 bases from J, the gap between germline ends came to 12 bases. CDR3 bases: TGCAGCGTGGGGGACGGAATCAATCAGCCCCAGCATTTT. As protein: CSVGDGINQPQHF.

This clonotype was observed a handful of times. The rearrangement joins TRBV20-1 to TRBJ2-1, with TRBD2 matching over 11 bases. V shed 6 bases, J shed 9 bases, and the junction held 10 bases outside the gene matches. CDR1 is DFQATT, CDR2 SNEGSKA, per germline (reference sequence). The CDR3 is 14 residues long. The CDR3 sequence: CSAANSGGASEQFF. CDR3 nucleotide sequence: TGCAGTGCCGCAAATAGCGGGGGGGCCTCTGAGCAGTTCTTC.